The present T cell receptor beta chain was sequenced within a study of T-cell memory formation after mild COVID-19. TCRdb redid the calling of the 5' RACE reads with MiXCR, one entry per CDR3 protein. This table has 140,000 to 150,000 distinct CDR3 sequences, roughly 24% appearing once. V gave up 5 bases and J gave up 7 bases; unmatched junction bases: 2. The V gene's germline CDR1 is SEHNR and CDR2 FQNEAQ (reference sequence). The CDR3 is 13 amino acids. The TCR sequence derives from an adult woman who had mild COVID-19 (a few samples of this study predate the infection). Cell type and time point are not known. The specimen was PBMCs or a T cell subset sorted from them (not recorded which). This chain links TRBV7-9 with TRBJ2-2, with 9 bases that match TRBD1. The CDR3 sequence is CASSRTGDGELFF. As DNA, the CDR3 is TGTGCCAGCAGCAGGACAGGGGACGGGGAGCTGTTTTTT.